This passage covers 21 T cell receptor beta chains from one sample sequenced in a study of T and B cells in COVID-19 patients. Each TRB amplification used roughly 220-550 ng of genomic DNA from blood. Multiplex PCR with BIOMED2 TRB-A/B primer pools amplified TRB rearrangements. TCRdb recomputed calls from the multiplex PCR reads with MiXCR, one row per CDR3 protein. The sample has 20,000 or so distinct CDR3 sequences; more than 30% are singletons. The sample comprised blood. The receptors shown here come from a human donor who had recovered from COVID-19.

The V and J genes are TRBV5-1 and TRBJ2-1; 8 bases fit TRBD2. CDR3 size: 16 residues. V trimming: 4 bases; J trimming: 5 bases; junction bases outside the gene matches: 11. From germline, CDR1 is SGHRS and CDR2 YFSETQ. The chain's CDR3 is CASSLKAGDRHNEQFF. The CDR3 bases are TGCGCCAGCAGCCTAAAAGCGGGGGACCGACACAATGAGCAGTTCTTC.

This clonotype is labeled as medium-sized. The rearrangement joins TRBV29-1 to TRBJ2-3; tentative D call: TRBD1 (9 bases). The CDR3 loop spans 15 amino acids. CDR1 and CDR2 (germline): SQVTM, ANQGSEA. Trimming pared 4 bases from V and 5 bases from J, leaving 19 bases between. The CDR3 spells CSVGGGSTGGDTQYF. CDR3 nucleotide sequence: TGCAGCGTTGGCGGGGGGTCGACAGGGGGAGATACGCAGTATTTT.

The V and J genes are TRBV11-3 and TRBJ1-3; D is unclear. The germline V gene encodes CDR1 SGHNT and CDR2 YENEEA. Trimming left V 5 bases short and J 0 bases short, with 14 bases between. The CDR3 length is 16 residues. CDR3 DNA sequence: TGTGCCAGCAGCCAAGTGCAGGCGAACTCTGGAAACACCATATATTTT. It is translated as CASSQVQANSGNTIYF.

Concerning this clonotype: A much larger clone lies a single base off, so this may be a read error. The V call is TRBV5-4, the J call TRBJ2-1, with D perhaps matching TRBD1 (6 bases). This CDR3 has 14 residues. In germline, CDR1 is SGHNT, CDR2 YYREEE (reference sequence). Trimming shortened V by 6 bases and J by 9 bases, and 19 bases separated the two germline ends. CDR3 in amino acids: CASIRERARGEQFF. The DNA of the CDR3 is TGTGCCAGCATCAGGGAGAGGGCCAGGGGTGAGCAGTTCTTC. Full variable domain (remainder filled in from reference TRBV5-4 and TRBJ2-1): ETGVTQSPTHLIKTRGQQVTLRCSSQSGHNTVSWYQQALGQGPQFIFQYYREEENGRGNFPPRFSGLQFPNYSSELNVNALELDDSALYLCASIRERARGEQFFGPGTRLTVL.

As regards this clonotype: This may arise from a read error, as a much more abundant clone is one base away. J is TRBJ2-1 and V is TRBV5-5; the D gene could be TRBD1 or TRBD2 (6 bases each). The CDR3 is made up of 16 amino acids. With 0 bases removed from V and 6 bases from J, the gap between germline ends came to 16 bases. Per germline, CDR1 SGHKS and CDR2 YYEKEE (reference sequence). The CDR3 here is CASSLAGEQGSNEQFF. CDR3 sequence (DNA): TGTGCCAGCAGCTTGGCGGGGGAACAGGGATCCAATGAGCAGTTCTTC.

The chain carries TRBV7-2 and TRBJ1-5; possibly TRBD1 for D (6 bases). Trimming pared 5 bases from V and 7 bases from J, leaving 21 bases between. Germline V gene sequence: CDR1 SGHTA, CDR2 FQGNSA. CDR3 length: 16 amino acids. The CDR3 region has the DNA TGTGCCAGCAGCCCTGAGGCGTCCAGGGGCAGCCAGCCCCAGCATTTT. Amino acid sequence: CASSPEASRGSQPQHF.

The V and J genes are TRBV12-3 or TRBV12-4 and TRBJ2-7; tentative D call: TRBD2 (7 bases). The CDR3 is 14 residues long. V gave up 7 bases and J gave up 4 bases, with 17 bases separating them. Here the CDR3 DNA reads TGTGCCAGCAAAAAAAGCGGGGACAAATACGAGCAGTACTTC. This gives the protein CASKKSGDKYEQYF.

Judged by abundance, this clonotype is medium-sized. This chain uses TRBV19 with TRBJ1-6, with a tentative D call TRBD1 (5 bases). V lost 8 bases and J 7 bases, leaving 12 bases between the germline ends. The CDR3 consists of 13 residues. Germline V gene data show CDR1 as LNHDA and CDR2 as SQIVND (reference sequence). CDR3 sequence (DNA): TGTGCCAGTCAGACAGTTCGAAATTCACCCCTCCACTTT. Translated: CASQTVRNSPLHF.

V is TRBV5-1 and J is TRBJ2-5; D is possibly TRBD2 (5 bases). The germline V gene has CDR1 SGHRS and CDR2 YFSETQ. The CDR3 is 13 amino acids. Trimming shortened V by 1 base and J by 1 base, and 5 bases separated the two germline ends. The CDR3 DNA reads TGCGCCAGCAGCTTGCGGGGCCAAGAGACCCAGTACTTC. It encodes CASSLRGQETQYF.

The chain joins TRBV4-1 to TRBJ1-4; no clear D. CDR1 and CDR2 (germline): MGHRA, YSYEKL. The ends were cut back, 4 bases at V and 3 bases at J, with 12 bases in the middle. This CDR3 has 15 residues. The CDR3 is CASSPDGSANEKLFF. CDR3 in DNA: TGCGCCAGCAGCCCTGACGGCTCGGCTAATGAAAAACTGTTTTTT.

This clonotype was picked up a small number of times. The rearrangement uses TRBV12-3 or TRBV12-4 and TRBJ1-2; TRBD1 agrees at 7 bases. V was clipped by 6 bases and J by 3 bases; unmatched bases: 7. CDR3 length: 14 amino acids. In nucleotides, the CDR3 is TGTGCCAGCAGCTCCACAGGGGAGTACTATGGCTACACCTTC. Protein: CASSSTGEYYGYTF.

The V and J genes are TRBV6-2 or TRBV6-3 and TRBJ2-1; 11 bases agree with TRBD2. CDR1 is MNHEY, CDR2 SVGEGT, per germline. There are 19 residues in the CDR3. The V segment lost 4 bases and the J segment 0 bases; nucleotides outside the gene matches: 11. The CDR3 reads CASSSPGTSGLSSYNEQFF. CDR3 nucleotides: TGTGCCAGCAGTTCTCCCGGGACTAGCGGTCTCAGCTCCTACAATGAGCAGTTCTTC.

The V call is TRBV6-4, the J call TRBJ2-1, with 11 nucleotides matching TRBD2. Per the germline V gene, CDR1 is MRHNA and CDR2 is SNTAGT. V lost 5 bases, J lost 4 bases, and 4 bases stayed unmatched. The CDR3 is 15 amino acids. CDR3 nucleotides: TGTGCCAGCAGTCAGACTAGCGGGGAGTACAATGAGCAGTTCTTC. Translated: CASSQTSGEYNEQFF.

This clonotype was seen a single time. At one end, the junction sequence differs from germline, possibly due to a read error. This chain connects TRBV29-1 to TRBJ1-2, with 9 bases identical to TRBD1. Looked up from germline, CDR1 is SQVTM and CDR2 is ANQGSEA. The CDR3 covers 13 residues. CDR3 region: CIVEDRQGDGYTF. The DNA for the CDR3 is TGCATCGTTGAAGATCGACAGGGGGATGGCTACACCTTC.

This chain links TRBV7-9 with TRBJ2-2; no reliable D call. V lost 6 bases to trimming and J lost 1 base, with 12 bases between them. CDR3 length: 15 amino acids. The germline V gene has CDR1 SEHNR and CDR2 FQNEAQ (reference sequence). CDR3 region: CASRGTARNTGELFF. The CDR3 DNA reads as TGTGCCAGCAGGGGAACAGCTAGGAACACCGGGGAGCTGTTTTTT.

This chain's CDR3 is CASSLGFRGGTEAFF. CDR3 bases: TGTGCCAGCAGCTTGGGGTTTAGGGGGGGCACTGAAGCTTTCTTT. This sequence joins TRBV5-6 and TRBJ1-1; TRBD1 might be the D (6 bases). CDR3 size: 15 residues. The germline V gene has CDR1 SGHDT and CDR2 YYEEEE. The germline V and J ends were trimmed by 0 bases and 4 bases, with 13 bases remaining between them. The whole variable domain, remainder taken from reference TRBV5-6 and TRBJ1-1, is DAGVTQSPTHLIKTRGQQVTLRCSPKSGHDTVSWYQQALGQGPQFIFQYYEEEERQRGNFPDRFSGHQFPNYSSELNVNALLLGDSALYLCASSLGFRGGTEAFFGQGTRLTVV.

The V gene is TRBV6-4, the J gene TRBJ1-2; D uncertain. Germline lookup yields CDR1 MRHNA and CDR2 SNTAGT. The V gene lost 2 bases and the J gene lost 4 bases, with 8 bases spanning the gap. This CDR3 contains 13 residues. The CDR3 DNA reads TGTGCCAGCAGTGACGGACGGGGCTATGGCTACACCTTC. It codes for CASSDGRGYGYTF.

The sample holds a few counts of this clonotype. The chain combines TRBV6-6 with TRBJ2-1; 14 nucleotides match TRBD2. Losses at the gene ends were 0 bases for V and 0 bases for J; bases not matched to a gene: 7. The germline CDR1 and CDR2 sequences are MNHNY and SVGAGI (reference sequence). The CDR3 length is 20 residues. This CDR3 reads CASSYSRLAGGGSSYNEQFF. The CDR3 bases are TGTGCCAGCAGTTACTCGAGACTAGCGGGGGGGGGCAGCTCCTACAATGAGCAGTTCTTC.

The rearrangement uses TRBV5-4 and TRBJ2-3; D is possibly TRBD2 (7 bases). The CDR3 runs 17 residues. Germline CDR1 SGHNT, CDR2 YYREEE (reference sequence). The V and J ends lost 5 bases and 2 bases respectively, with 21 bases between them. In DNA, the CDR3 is TGTGCCAGCAGTACGCGGGGGCTAGCGGAGATCACAGATACGCAGTATTTT. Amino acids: CASSTRGLAEITDTQYF.

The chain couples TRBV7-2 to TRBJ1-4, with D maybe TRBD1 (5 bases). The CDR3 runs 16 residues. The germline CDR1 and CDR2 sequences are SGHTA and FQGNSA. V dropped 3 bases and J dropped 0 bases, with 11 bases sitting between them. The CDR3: CASSLQGSSTNEKLFF. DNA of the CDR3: TGTGCCAGCAGCTTGCAGGGTTCCTCAACTAATGAAAAACTGTTTTTT.

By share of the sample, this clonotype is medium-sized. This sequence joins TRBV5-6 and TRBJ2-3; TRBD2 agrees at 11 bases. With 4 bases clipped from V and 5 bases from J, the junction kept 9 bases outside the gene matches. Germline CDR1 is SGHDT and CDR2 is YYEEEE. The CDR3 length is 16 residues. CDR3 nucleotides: TGTGCCAGCAGCGAACCAGTAGCGGGGGGGCGAGATACGCAGTATTTT. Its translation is CASSEPVAGGRDTQYF.